Each of the 2 T cell receptor beta chains below was sequenced from the same sample in a study of T cells in Graves' hyperthyroidism and ophthalmopathy. Researchers amplified the TCR beta CDR3 regions from RNA transcripts. Primed by the HTBI set, a first-round RT-PCR was run on the TCR CDR3. TCRdb reprocessed the multiplex PCR reads with MiXCR, giving one entry per CDR3 protein. The table lists about 250,000 distinct CDR3 sequences, over 20% of them singletons, with 35% to 40% in the top ten. Sequences were obtained from blood. These receptors came from a woman between 40 and 55 years old with Graves' ophthalmopathy.

This clonotype was seen many times. V is TRBV4-2 and J is TRBJ2-7, with 10 positions matching TRBD1. Germline CDR1 is LGHNA and CDR2 is YNFKEQ. The trim removed 5 bases at V and 0 bases at J, leaving 10 bases unmatched. This CDR3 is 17 amino acids long. This CDR3 reads CASSAPPGQGFSYEQYF. The CDR3 region has the DNA TGTGCCAGCAGCGCTCCCCCGGGACAGGGGTTCTCCTACGAGCAGTACTTC.

At least ten counts were recorded for this clonotype. The chain is built from TRBV6-5 and TRBJ1-2, with D perhaps matching TRBD1 (5 bases). Germline V gives CDR1 MNHEY, CDR2 SVGAGI. The V gene lost 4 bases and the J gene lost 6 bases, with 15 bases spanning the gap. This CDR3 comprises 14 residues. The CDR3 nucleotides read TGTGCCAGCAGTTTGGGACCCCGGAGGGATGGCTACACCTTC. Its protein is CASSLGPRRDGYTF.